This record covers a single T cell receptor (beta chain). The antigen is undetermined. Profiling relied on immunoSEQ multiplex PCR, and the TCRdb table lists in-frame clones only, not all of them. The sample holds under 95,000 clones, nearly 95% seen once. These data come from a study of cytomegalovirus exposure and HLA in healthy donors. In the study overall: The roughly 130 validation repertoires used the same platform as the 550 to 700 first-cohort repertoires (as reported by a later analysis).

The study's findings and limits: Accounts indicate the classifier identified cytomegalovirus status with strong specificity and sensitivity.

The germline gives CDR1 SGHNT, CDR2 YENEEA. This CDR3 comprises 12 residues. V lost 1 base, J lost 5 bases, and 4 bases lay in between. This TCR was sampled from a woman between 18 and 30 years old in good health and CMV-seronegative. The sequencing sample was made of PBMCs. The chain has TRBV11-3 and TRBJ2-3; no clear D gene. The DNA of the CDR3 is TGTGCCAGCAGCTTAGCGGGAGATACGCAGTATTTT. Translation gives CASSLAGDTQYF.